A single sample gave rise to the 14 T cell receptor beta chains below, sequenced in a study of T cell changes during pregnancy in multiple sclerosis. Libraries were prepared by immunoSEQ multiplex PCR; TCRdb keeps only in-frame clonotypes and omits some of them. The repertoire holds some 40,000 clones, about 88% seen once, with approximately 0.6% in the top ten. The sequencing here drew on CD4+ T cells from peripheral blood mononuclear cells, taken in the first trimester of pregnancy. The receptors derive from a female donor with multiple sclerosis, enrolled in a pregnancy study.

As DNA, the CDR3 is TGTGCCAGCAGTCCTACGGGGAGGGGAAGTCGCACCGGGGAGCTGTTTTTT. It encodes CASSPTGRGSRTGELFF. The V call is TRBV11-2, the J call TRBJ2-2; 7 positions agree with TRBD2. The CDR3 covers 17 residues. The V gene's germline CDR1 is SGHAT and CDR2 FQNNGV. Trimming took 6 bases from V and 4 from J; bases not matched to a gene: 14.

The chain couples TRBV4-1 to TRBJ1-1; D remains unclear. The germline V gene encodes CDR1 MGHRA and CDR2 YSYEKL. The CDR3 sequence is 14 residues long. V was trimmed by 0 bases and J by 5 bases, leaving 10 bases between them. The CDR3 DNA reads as TGCGCCAGCAGCCAAGATCAGGTACGGACTGAAGCTTTCTTT. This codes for CASSQDQVRTEAFF.

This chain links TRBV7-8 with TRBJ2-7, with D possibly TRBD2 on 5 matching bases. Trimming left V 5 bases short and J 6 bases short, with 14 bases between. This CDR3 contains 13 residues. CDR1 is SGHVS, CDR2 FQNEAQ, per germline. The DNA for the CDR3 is TGTGCCAGCAGCACACTAGAATTCGGCGAGCAGTACTTC. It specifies CASSTLEFGEQYF. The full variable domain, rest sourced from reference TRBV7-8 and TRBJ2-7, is GAGVSQSPRYKVAKRGQDVALRCDPISGHVSLFWYQQALGQGPEFLTYFQNEAQLDKSGLPSDRFFAERPEGSVSTLKIQRTQQEDSAVYLCASSTLEFGEQYFGPGTRLTVT.

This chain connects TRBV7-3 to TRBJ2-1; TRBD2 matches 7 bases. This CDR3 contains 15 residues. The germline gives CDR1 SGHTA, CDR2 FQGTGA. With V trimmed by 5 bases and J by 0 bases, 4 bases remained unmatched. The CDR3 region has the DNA TGTGCCAGCAGCGACGGCGGGAGCTCCTACAATGAGCAGTTCTTC. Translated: CASSDGGSSYNEQFF.

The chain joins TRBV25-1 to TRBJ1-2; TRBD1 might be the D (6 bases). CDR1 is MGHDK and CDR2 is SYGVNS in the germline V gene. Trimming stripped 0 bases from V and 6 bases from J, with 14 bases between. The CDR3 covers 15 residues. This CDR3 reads CASSEYAARGNGYTF. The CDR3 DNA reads TGTGCCAGCAGTGAATATGCGGCCAGGGGTAATGGCTACACCTTC.

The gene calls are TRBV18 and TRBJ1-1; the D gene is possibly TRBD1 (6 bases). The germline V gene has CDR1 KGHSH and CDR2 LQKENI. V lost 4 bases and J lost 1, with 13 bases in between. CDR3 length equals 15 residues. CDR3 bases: TGTGCCAGCTCACTTCTCCGGGACAAGAACACTGAAGCTTTCTTT. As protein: CASSLLRDKNTEAFF. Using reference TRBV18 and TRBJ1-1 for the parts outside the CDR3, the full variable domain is NAGVMQNPRHLVRRRGQEARLRCSPMKGHSHVYWYRQLPEEGLKFMVYLQKENIIDESGMPKERFSAEFPKEGPSILRIQQVVRGDSAAYFCASSLLRDKNTEAFFGQGTRLTVV.

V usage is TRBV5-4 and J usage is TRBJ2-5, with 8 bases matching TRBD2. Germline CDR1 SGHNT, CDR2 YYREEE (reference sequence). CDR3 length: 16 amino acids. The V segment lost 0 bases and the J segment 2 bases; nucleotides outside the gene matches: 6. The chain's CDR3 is CASSLAGGPSQETQYF. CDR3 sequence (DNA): TGTGCCAGCAGCTTGGCGGGGGGGCCGTCGCAAGAGACCCAGTACTTC.

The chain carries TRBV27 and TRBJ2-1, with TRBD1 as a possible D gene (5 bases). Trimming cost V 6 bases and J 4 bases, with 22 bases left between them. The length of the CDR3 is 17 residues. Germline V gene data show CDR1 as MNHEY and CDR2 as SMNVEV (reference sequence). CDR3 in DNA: TGTGCCAGCAGCTTAAACCCATCAGGGATACGGTACAATGAGCAGTTCTTC. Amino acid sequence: CASSLNPSGIRYNEQFF.

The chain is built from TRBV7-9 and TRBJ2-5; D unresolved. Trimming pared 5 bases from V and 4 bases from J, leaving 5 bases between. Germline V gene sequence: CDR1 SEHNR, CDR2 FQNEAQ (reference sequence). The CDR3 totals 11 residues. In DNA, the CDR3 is TGTGCCAGCAGCCGCGGAGAGACCCAGTACTTC. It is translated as CASSRGETQYF.

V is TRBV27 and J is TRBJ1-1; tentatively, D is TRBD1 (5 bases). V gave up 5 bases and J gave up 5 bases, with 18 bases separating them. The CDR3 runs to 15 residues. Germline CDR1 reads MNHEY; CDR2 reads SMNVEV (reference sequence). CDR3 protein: CASSPPGGGWTEAFF. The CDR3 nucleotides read TGTGCCAGCAGTCCCCCCGGCGGGGGTTGGACTGAAGCTTTCTTT.

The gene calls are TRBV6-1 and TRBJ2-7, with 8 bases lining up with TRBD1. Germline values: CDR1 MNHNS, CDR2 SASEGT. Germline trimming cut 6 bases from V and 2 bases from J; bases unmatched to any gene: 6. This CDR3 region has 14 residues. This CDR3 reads CASSQGAETYEQYF. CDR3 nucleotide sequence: TGTGCCAGCAGCCAGGGGGCTGAGACCTACGAGCAGTACTTC.

CDR3 nucleotide sequence: TGCGCCAGCAGGGCAGATTTCTACGAGCAGTACTTC. It is translated as CASRADFYEQYF. The gene calls are TRBV5-1 and TRBJ2-7, with D hard to call. The CDR3 spans 12 residues. V gave up 5 bases and J gave up 3 bases, with 9 bases separating them. The germline V gene has CDR1 SGHRS and CDR2 YFSETQ.

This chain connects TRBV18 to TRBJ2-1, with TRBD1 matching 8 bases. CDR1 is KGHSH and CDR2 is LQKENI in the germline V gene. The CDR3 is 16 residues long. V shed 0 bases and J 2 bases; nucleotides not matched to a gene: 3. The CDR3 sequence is CASSPPDRGPYNEQFF. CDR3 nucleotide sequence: TGTGCCAGCTCACCACCAGACAGGGGCCCCTACAATGAGCAGTTCTTC.

DNA for the CDR3: TGTGCCAGCAGCTTAACGGCTAGCGGGAGCTCTAGCACAGATACGCAGTATTTT. Amino acid sequence: CASSLTASGSSSTDTQYF. The rearrangement links TRBV7-3 to TRBJ2-3; 10 bases fit TRBD2. CDR1 and CDR2 (germline): SGHTA, FQGTGA. The junction had 6 bases not matched to a gene; V was cut back by 0 bases and J by 0 bases. The CDR3 is 18 residues long. Looking up the rest from reference TRBV7-3 and TRBJ2-3 gives the full variable domain: GAGVSQTPSNKVTEKGKYVELRCDPISGHTALYWYRQSLGQGPEFLIYFQGTGAADDSGLPNDRFFAVRPEGSVSTLKIQRTERGDSAVYLCASSLTASGSSSTDTQYFGPGTRLTVL.